This T cell receptor (beta chain) is from a study of persistence of HIV-infected CD4 T cells (dated by TCRdb to 2018 to 2020). About the full investigation: The median time participants had been on suppressive ART was roughly eight years. The study isolated CMV- and HIV-1 Gag-responding CD4+ T cells from ART-treated individuals to examine antigen-driven clonal expansion of HIV-1-infected cells. For the TCR cluster analysis across participants, about 8 participants were included for CMV and more than five participants for Gag. Peripheral blood samples of up to roughly 180 mL were taken at multiple time points, with the exception of a couple of participants who underwent leukapheresis at a single time point. The clonality of all cells in each sorted population was assessed by TCRbeta sequencing, whereas the clonality of infected cells was assessed by proviral sequencing. Overall study results and their limits: Significantly lower TCRbeta richness was observed in CMV- and Gag-responding cells than in anti-CD3/anti-CD28-responding cells, and higher oligoclonality was observed in CMV-responding cells than in CD3/CD28-stimulated and Gag-responding cells. Few individuals were included in the study, and only a limited range of antigens was tested. Bulk TCR analyses could not be limited to the rare CMV-responding cells that actually contained HIV-1 proviruses. A correlation was observed between TCR oligoclonality and proviral oligoclonality within the same sorted populations. Enrichment of degenerate expanded CDR3beta sequences was found in antigen-responding cells, suggesting convergent selection of CD4+ responses to CMV and Gag.

Remarks on this clone: Its antigen specificity is not known. No base quality values were provided; no much bigger clone lies one nucleotide off.

From the cysteine up to the phenylalanine, the CDR3 has a length of 15 residues. Of the read, only the CDR3 DNA is kept; its 45 bases are in frame from base 1. Per the germline V gene, SGHTS is the CDR1 and YDEGEE is the CDR2. V is trimmed back by 4 bases and J by 6 bases, and the junction contains 5 bases that no gene match accounts for. The immunoSEQ hsTCRB assay version 4, run in survey mode, was used to sequence TCRbeta repertoires from genomic DNA. Genomic DNA was diluted to around 9.4 ng/uL, and up to 1 ug per sample was used for TCRbeta sequencing. The original pipeline was this. Analysis of the TCRbeta data was done in ImmunoSeq Analyzer 3.0, and diversity was computed on productive nucleotide rearrangements. The improved Chao index was used to estimate lower-bound TCR diversity, and the Gini coefficient was used to estimate clonality using the Immunarch R package. When different nucleotide rearrangements encoded the same CDR3beta amino acid sequence, each rearrangement was treated as a distinct clonotype. Differential abundance analysis found TCRbeta sequences that were significantly enriched in antigen-responding cells compared with anti-CD3/anti-CD28-activated cells. Using predicted peptide-MHC specificity as the basis, GLIPH2 grouped TCRs into clusters, both for each participant individually and for the merged data sets that combined participants. TCRdb took this table from immuneACCESS and kept in-frame rearrangements with V and J called. Such tables lack part of the clones; where checked against another copy, unresolved V genes explain under half of the gap, and the rest is unexplained. V and J calls plus clone size are reproduced from that table; the DNA served to infer D and trimming. Across this sample there are approximately 20,000 clones, with around three fifths seen only once. The ten largest clones take up 1.5% to 2% of the sample.

The treatment or condition label of this sample denotes: suppressive antiretroviral therapy. A pool of overlapping HIV-1 Gag 15-mer peptides was used at approximately 0.9 ug per peptide per mL for cell stimulation. Sorting of responding CD4+ T cells was based on upregulation of both CD40 ligand and CD69. Participants were HIV-1-infected adults who started suppressive ART during chronic infection. For at least 4 years, the participants' plasma HIV-1 RNA had been undetectable, below 50 copies/mL. To be included, a participant needed positive CMV serology and a CD4+ T cell count above 400 cells/uL. Before stimulation, PBMCs were isolated using density centrifugation and depleted of CD8+ T cells. For approximately 18 hours, CD8-depleted PBMCs were stimulated with anti-CD28/CD49d costimulation, a CD40-blocking antibody, and enfuvirtide, which was added to prevent new infections. Sorting was done on either a Beckman Coulter MoFlo Legacy or an XDP sorter, and propidium iodide was used to exclude dead cells. Genomic DNA was extracted with the QIAamp DNA Mini Kit for samples above one million cells, otherwise with the Quick-DNA Microprep Kit.

The source was CD4+ T cells sorted from PBMCs after roughly 18-hour stimulation, collected from a patient who received antiretroviral therapy. The cell subset or site label on this specimen signifies: CD40L+CD69+ CD4 T cells responding to HIV-1 Gag peptides. This receptor was taken from an adult woman with HIV who was CMV-seropositive. The chain links TRBV5-8 with TRBJ1-6; TRBD1 lines up with 9 middle nucleotides. CDR3 sequence: CASSPGTGPNSPLHF. The nucleotide sequence reads as follows: TGTGCCAGCAGCCCGGGGACAGGGCCTAATTCACCCCTCCACTTT.